The clone carrying this T cell receptor (beta chain) has just a few counts. The data stem from a study of blood T cell repertoires in COVID-19. About the research overall: The origin of the acute and convalescent COVID-19 samples was the United States, Italy and Spain. The analysed material was cDNA or gDNA that came from T cells, B-cell-depleted T cells, or PBMCs.

Under the authors' procedure: The assay estimated nucleated cells by amplifying reference gene primers. Clones were sequenced by immunoSEQ multiplex PCR, and TCRdb holds only the in-frame ones, with some missing. For V, J and clone size, that table is used; D and trimming come from the DNA. The sample includes over 120,000 clones, 81% of them seen just once. Germline CDR1 reads SQVTM; CDR2 reads ANQGSEA. The CDR3 has 16 residues. Trimming at V came to 6 bases and at J to 7 bases, leaving 10 bases not matched to a gene. J is TRBJ2-1 and V is TRBV29-1; 15 nucleotides agree with TRBD2. The receptor was isolated from a human donor in a cohort sampled during active COVID-19. The sequenced material came from peripheral blood. The CDR3 bases are TGCAGCGTCGAGAACGGGACTAGCGGGAGGAGGAATGAGCAGTTCTTC. The encoded protein is CSVENGTSGRRNEQFF.